This T cell receptor (beta chain) was retrieved from a study of shared clonotypes between healthy human individuals. Produced via immunoSEQ multiplex PCR; TCRdb's table is partial and in-frame only. The table records about 2.2 million clones, approximately 92% of them present only once. Cells designated naive CD8 were CD45RO-negative and were positively selected for CCR7, with terminally differentiated effector memory CD45RA+ cells excluded. Sequenced material: naive CD8+ T cells from PBMCs. The receptor was isolated from a man between 18 and 29 years old in good health. Some clones in this sample may be carry-over from other donors' samples.

The CDR3 is CASSRSPSYEGYEQYF. The CDR3 DNA reads as TGTGCCAGCAGCCGGAGTCCAAGCTATGAGGGCTACGAGCAGTACTTC. The V call is TRBV5-6, the J call TRBJ2-7; D possibly corresponds to TRBD2 (5 bases). CDR3 length equals 16 residues. V dropped 4 bases and J dropped 3 bases, with 20 bases sitting between them. In germline, CDR1 is SGHDT, CDR2 YYEEEE.